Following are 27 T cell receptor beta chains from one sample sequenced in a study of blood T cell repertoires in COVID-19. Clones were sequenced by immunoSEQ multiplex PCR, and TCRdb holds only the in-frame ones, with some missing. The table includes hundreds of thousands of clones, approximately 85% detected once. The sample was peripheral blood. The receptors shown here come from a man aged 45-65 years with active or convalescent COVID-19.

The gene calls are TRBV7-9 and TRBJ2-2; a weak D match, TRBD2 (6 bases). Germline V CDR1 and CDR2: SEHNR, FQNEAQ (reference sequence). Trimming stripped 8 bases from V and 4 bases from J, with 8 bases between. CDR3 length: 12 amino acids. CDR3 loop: CASGGVTGELFF. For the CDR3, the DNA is TGTGCCAGCGGAGGGGTCACCGGGGAGCTGTTTTTT. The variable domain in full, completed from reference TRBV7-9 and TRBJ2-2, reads DTGVSQNPRHKITKRGQNVTFRCDPISEHNRLYWYRQTLGQGPEFLTYFQNEAQLEKSRLLSDRFSAERPKGSFSTLEIQRTEQGDSAMYLCASGGVTGELFFGEGSRLTVL.

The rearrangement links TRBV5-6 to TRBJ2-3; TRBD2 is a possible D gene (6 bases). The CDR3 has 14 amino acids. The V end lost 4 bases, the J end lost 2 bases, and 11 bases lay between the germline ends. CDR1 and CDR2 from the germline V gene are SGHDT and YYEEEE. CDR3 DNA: TGTGCCAGCAGCACCGGGACTTCCACAGATACGCAGTATTTT. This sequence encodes CASSTGTSTDTQYF.

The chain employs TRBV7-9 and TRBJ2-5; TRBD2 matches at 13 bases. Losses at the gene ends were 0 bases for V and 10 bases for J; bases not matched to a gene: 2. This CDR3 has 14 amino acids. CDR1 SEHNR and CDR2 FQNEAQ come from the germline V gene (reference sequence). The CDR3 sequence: CASSLAGTSGNQYF. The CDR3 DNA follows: TGTGCCAGCAGCTTAGCTGGGACTAGCGGGAACCAGTACTTC.

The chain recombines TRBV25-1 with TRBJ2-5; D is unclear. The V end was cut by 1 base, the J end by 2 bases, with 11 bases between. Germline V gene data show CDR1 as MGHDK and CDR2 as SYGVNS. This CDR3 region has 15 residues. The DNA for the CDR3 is TGTGCCAGCAGTGAATTGTTAACAAATCAAGAGACCCAGTACTTC. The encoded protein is CASSELLTNQETQYF.

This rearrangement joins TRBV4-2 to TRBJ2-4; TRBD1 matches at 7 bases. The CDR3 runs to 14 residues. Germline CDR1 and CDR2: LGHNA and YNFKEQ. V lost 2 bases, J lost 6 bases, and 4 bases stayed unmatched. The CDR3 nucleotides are TGTGCCAGCAGCCAATCGGGACAGAGAAACATTCAGTACTTC. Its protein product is CASSQSGQRNIQYF.

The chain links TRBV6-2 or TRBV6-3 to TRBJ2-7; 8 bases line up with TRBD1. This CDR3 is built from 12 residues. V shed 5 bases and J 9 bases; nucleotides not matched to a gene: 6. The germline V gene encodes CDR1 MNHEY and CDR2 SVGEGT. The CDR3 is CASSDRGIGQYF. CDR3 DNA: TGTGCCAGCAGTGACAGGGGTATCGGGCAGTACTTC.

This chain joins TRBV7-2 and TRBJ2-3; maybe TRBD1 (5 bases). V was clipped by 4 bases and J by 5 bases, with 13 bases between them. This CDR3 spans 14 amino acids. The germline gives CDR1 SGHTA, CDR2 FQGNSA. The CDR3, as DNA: TGTGCCAGCAGCTCCGGTGGGGCAGAAGATACGCAGTATTTT. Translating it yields CASSSGGAEDTQYF.

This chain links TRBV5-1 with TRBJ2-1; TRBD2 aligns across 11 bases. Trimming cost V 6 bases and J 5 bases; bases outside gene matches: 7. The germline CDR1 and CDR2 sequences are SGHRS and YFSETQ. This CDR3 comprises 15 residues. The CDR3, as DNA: TGCGCCAGCACGCCTGGGACTAGCGGCCACAATGAGCAGTTCTTC. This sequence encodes CASTPGTSGHNEQFF.

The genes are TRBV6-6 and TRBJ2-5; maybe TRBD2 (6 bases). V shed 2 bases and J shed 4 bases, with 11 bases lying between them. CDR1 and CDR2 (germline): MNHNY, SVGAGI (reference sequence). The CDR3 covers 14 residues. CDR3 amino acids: CASSYRETLETQYF. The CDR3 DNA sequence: TGTGCCAGCAGTTACCGGGAGACATTAGAGACCCAGTACTTC.

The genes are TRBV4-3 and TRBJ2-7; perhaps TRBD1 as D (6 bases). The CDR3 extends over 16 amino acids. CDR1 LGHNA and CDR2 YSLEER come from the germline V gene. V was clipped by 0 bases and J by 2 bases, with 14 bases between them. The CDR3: CASSQDPLRGTYEQYF. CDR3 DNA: TGCGCCAGCAGCCAAGATCCCCTTAGGGGGACCTACGAGCAGTACTTC.

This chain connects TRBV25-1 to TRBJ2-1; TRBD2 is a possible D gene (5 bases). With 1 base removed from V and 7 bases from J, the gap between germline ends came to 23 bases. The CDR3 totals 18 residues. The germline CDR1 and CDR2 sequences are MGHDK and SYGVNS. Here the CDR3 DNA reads TGTGCCAGCAGTGAATTAGGAGTTGGACTTCTTGAAAAGAATGAGCAGTTCTTC. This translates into CASSELGVGLLEKNEQFF.

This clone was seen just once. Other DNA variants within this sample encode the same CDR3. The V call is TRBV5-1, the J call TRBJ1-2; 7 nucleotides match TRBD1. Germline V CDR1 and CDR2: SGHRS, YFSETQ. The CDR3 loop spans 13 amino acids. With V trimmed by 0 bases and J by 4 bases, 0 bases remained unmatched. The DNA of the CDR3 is TGCGCCAGCAGCTTGGACAGGGGCTATGGCTACACCTTC. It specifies CASSLDRGYGYTF.

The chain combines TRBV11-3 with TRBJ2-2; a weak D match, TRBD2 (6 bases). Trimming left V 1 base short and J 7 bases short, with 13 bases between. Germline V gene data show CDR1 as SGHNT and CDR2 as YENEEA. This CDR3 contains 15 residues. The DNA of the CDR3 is TGTGCCAGCAGCTTAGGAGCGGGCCCCAGCGGGGAGCTGTTTTTT. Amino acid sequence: CASSLGAGPSGELFF.

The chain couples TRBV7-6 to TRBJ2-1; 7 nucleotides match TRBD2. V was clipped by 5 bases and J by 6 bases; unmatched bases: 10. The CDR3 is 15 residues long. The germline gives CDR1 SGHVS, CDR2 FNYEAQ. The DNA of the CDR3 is TGTGCCAGCAGCCCCCCGGGGCGGGAGCTCAATGAGCAGTTCTTC. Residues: CASSPPGRELNEQFF. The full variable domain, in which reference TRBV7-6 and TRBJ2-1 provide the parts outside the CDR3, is GAGVSQSPRYKVTKRGQDVALRCDPISGHVSLYWYRQALGQGPEFLTYFNYEAQQDKSGLPNDRFSAERPEGSISTLTIQRTEQRDSAMYRCASSPPGRELNEQFFGPGTRLTVL.

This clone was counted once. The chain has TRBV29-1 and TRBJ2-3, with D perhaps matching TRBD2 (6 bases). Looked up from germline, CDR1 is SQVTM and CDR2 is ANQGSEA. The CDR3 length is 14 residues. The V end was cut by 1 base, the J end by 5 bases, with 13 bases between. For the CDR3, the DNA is TGCAGCGTTGAAGGAGGGCAGGGAGGAGATACGCAGTATTTT. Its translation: CSVEGGQGGDTQYF.

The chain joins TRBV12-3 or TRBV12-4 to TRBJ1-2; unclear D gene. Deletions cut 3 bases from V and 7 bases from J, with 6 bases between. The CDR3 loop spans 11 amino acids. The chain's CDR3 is CASSFLSGYTF. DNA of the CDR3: TGTGCCAGCAGTTTCCTTAGTGGCTACACCTTC.

CDR3 sequence: CASSPSGRDYNEQFF. CDR3 nucleotides: TGCGCCAGCAGCCCTAGCGGGAGGGATTACAATGAGCAGTTCTTC. The V and J genes are TRBV4-3 and TRBJ2-1, with 12 positions matching TRBD2. The germline V gene encodes CDR1 LGHNA and CDR2 YSLEER. V lost 4 bases to trimming and J lost 4 bases; unmatched junction nucleotides: 2. This CDR3 is built from 15 residues.

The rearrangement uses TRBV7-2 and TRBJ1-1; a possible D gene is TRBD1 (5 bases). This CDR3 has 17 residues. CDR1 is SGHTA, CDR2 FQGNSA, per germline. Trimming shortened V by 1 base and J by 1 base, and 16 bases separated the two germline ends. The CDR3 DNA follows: TGTGCCAGCAGCTTAGAACCCCCGGGACTCACGAACACTGAAGCTTTCTTT. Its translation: CASSLEPPGLTNTEAFF.

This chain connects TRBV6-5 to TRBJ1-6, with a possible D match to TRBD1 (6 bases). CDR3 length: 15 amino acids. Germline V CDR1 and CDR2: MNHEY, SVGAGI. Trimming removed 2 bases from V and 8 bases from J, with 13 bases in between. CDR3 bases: TGTGCCAGCAGTTACGGCAGGGGAGGGTATTCACCCCTCCACTTT. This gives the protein CASSYGRGGYSPLHF.

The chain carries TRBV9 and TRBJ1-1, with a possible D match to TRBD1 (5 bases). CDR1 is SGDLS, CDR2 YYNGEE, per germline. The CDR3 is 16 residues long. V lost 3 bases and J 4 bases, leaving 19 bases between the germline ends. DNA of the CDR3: TGTGCCAGCAGCGCCCAACAGGCCCCAGTGGGCACTGAAGCTTTCTTT. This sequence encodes CASSAQQAPVGTEAFF.

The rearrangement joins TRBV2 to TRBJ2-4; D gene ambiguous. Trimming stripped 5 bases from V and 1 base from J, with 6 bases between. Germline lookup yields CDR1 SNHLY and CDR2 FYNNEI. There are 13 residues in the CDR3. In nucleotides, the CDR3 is TGTGCCAGCAGTTATGAGGCCAAAAACATTCAGTACTTC. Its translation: CASSYEAKNIQYF.

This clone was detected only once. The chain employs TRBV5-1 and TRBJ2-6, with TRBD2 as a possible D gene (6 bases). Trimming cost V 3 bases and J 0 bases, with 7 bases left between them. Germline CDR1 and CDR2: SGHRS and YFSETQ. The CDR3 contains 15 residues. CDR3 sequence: CASSSGDSGANVLTF. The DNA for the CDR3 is TGCGCCAGCAGCTCGGGAGACTCTGGGGCCAACGTCCTGACTTTC.

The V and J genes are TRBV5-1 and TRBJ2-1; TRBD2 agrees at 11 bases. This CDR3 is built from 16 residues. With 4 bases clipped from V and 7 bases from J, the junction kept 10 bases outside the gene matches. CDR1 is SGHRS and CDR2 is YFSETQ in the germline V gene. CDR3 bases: TGCGCCAGCAGCGATATCACTAGCGGGAGTCGGAATGAGCAGTTCTTC. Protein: CASSDITSGSRNEQFF.

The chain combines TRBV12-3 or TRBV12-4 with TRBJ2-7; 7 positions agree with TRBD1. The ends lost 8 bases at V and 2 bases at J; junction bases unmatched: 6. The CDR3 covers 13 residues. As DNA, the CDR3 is TGTGCCAGCGGAACAGGGGTCACCTACGAGCAGTACTTC. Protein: CASGTGVTYEQYF.

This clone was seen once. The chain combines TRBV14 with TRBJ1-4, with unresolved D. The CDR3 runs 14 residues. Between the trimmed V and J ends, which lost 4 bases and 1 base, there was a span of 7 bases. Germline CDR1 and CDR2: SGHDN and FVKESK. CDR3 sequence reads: CASSPGVTNEKLFF. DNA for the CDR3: TGTGCCAGCAGCCCGGGAGTAACTAATGAAAAACTGTTTTTT. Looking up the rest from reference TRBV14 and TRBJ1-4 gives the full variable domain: EAGVTQFPSHSVIEKGQTVTLRCDPISGHDNLYWYRRVMGKEIKFLLHFVKESKQDESGMPNNRFLAERTGGTYSTLKVQPAELEDSGVYFCASSPGVTNEKLFFGSGTQLSVL.

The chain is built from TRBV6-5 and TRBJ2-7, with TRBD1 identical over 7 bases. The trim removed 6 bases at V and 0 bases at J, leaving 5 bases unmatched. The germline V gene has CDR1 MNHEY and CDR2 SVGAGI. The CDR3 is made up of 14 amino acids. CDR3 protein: CASSQDRRSYEQYF. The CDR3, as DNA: TGTGCCAGCAGCCAGGACAGGCGCTCCTACGAGCAGTACTTC.

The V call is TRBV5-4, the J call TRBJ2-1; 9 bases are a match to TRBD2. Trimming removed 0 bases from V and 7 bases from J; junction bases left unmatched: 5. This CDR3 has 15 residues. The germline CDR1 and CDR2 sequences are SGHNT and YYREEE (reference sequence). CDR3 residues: CASSLVASGENEQFF. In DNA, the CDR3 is TGTGCCAGCAGCTTGGTTGCTAGCGGGGAAAATGAGCAGTTCTTC.